This T cell receptor (beta chain) was identified in a study of CD8+CD57+ T cells in acquired aplastic anemia. General study results and limits: Patients did not significantly differ from controls in CD8+ Simpson's diversity. Sharing between patients and controls was observed for 25 to 30 CD8+ CDR3 sequences.

With regard to this clonotype: What it binds is unknown.

Patients included in sequencing had previously demonstrated CD8+CD57+ cell expansion by flow cytometry. Severe acquired aplastic anemia was the diagnosis recorded for all patients. Untreated patients provided the blood samples, with no therapy given before sampling. The CDR3 spans 14 residues. Germline V gives CDR1 SGHVS, CDR2 FQNEAQ. Trimming took 1 base from V and 6 from J; bases not matched to a gene: 4. For CDR3 and TCR beta VDJ profiling, genomic DNA was the template used. TCRdb redid the calling of the reads with MiXCR, one entry per CDR3 protein. Of 80,000 to 100,000 distinct CDR3 sequences listed, less than 75% are singletons.

This sequence was found in a human donor with aplastic anemia. Material: sorted CD4+, CD8+, or CD8+CD57+ T cells (not recorded which) from PBMCs. This chain uses TRBV7-8 with TRBJ2-7; 9 nucleotides match TRBD2. The CDR3 protein is CASSLGGGGTEQYF. DNA of the CDR3: TGTGCCAGCAGCTTAGGCGGGGGGGGAACCGAGCAGTACTTC.